Listed below are T cell receptor beta chains from one sample, sequenced in a study of blood T cell repertoires in COVID-19. Only in-frame clones appear in the TCRdb table, and some are missing; sequencing was by immunoSEQ multiplex PCR. The sample shows over 200,000 clones, around 80% of them seen only once. Sequences were obtained from peripheral blood. The origin of the receptors is a woman in her fifties or sixties with acute or convalescent COVID-19. The CDR3 runs from the conserved cysteine through the conserved F or W. D genes are given only for firm matches. Size tells how often a clone was seen (once, few, many) or the class of an expanded clone, and some rows leave it out.

J gene: TRBJ1-2
D gene: NA
clone size: NA
CDR3 length: 12
V gene: TRBV3-1/TRBV3-2
CDR3 protein: CASSPGDYGYTF
CDR3 DNA: TGTGCCAGCAGTCCCGGGGACTATGGCTACACCTTC

J gene: TRBJ2-1
D gene: NA
clone size: NA
CDR3 length: 14
V gene: TRBV29-1
CDR3 protein: CSVVGLRALNEQFF
CDR3 DNA: TGCAGCGTTGTAGGGCTGAGGGCACTCAATGAGCAGTTCTTC

J gene: TRBJ1-2
D gene: NA
clone size: few
CDR3 length: 15
V gene: TRBV14
CDR3 protein: CASSQDLTGKESYTF
CDR3 DNA: TGTGCCAGCAGCCAAGATCTTACAGGGAAAGAAAGCTACACCTTC

J gene: TRBJ1-4
D gene: NA
clone size: NA
CDR3 length: 14
V gene: TRBV19
CDR3 protein: CASSISGANEKLFF
CDR3 DNA: TGTGCCAGTAGTATTTCGGGGGCTAATGAAAAACTGTTTTTT

J gene: TRBJ1-5
D gene: TRBD1
clone size: once
CDR3 length: 19
V gene: TRBV28
CDR3 protein: CASSLGRTGATKRDQPQHF
CDR3 DNA: TGTGCCAGCAGTTTAGGGCGGACAGGGGCAACAAAACGGGATCAGCCCCAGCATTTT

J gene: TRBJ1-2
D gene: NA
clone size: once
CDR3 length: 17
V gene: TRBV28
CDR3 protein: CASSLGAGIISNYGYTF
CDR3 DNA: TGTGCCAGCAGTTTAGGGGCAGGAATAATATCTAACTATGGCTACACCTTC

J gene: TRBJ1-4
D gene: NA
clone size: once
CDR3 length: 13
V gene: TRBV6-5
CDR3 protein: CASSLSGDEKLFF
CDR3 DNA: TGTGCCAGCAGTTTATCAGGGGATGAAAAACTGTTTTTT

J gene: TRBJ2-5
D gene: NA
clone size: NA
CDR3 length: 17
V gene: TRBV5-1
CDR3 protein: CASSTSTSTGVGETQYF
CDR3 DNA: TGCGCCAGCAGCACGTCGACTAGTACGGGTGTCGGAGAGACCCAGTACTTC

J gene: TRBJ2-1
D gene: NA
clone size: NA
CDR3 length: 14
V gene: TRBV19
CDR3 protein: CASGGGPFENEQFF
CDR3 DNA: TGTGCCAGTGGAGGGGGCCCCTTTGAGAATGAGCAGTTCTTC

J gene: TRBJ1-1
D gene: NA
clone size: NA
CDR3 length: 16
V gene: TRBV4-1
CDR3 protein: CASSQDPGAGDTEAFF
CDR3 DNA: TGCGCCAGCAGCCAAGATCCAGGGGCGGGAGACACTGAAGCTTTCTTT

J gene: TRBJ2-5
D gene: NA
clone size: NA
CDR3 length: 14
V gene: TRBV6-5
CDR3 protein: CASSKGHRQETQYF
CDR3 DNA: TGTGCCAGCAGTAAGGGACACCGCCAAGAGACCCAGTACTTC

J gene: TRBJ2-1
D gene: NA
clone size: once
CDR3 length: 13
V gene: TRBV7-3
CDR3 protein: CASSQGLLNEQFF
CDR3 DNA: TGTGCCAGCAGCCAGGGACTCCTAAATGAGCAGTTCTTC

J gene: TRBJ2-5
D gene: TRBD2
clone size: NA
CDR3 length: 14
V gene: TRBV18
CDR3 protein: CASSPLGGVETQYF
CDR3 DNA: TGTGCCAGCTCACCATTGGGAGGGGTAGAGACCCAGTACTTC

J gene: TRBJ2-7
D gene: TRBD2
clone size: NA
CDR3 length: 14
V gene: TRBV10-1
CDR3 protein: CASSPSLAGGEQYF
CDR3 DNA: TGCGCCAGCAGTCCTTCTCTAGCGGGAGGCGAGCAGTACTTC

J gene: TRBJ2-1
D gene: TRBD2
clone size: NA
CDR3 length: 16
V gene: TRBV5-6
CDR3 protein: CASSYPSGSGYNEQFF
CDR3 DNA: TGTGCCAGCAGCTACCCCAGCGGGAGCGGGTACAATGAGCAGTTCTTC

J gene: TRBJ1-5
D gene: NA
clone size: NA
CDR3 length: 13
V gene: TRBV19
CDR3 protein: CASNDYSNQPQHF
CDR3 DNA: TGTGCCAGTAACGACTATAGCAATCAGCCCCAGCATTTT

J gene: TRBJ2-5
D gene: NA
clone size: once
CDR3 length: 14
V gene: TRBV21-1
CDR3 protein: CASIHLAGEETQYF
CDR3 DNA: TGTGCCAGCATCCACCTAGCGGGAGAAGAGACCCAGTACTTC

J gene: TRBJ1-4
D gene: TRBD1
clone size: NA
CDR3 length: 20
V gene: TRBV19
CDR3 protein: CASSIGSVGQPFTTNEKLFF
CDR3 DNA: TGTGCCAGTAGTATTGGATCGGTGGGACAGCCATTTACAACTAATGAAAAACTGTTTTTT

J gene: TRBJ2-1
D gene: TRBD2
clone size: NA
CDR3 length: 14
V gene: TRBV11-2
CDR3 protein: CASSLGGRSNEQFF
CDR3 DNA: TGTGCCAGCAGCTTAGGCGGGAGAAGCAATGAGCAGTTCTTC

J gene: TRBJ1-1
D gene: TRBD1
clone size: NA
CDR3 length: 15
V gene: TRBV7-2
CDR3 protein: CASIPLGQGGTEAFF
CDR3 DNA: TGTGCCAGCATCCCTCTGGGACAGGGGGGAACTGAAGCTTTCTTT

J gene: TRBJ2-1
D gene: NA
clone size: NA
CDR3 length: 14
V gene: TRBV5-4
CDR3 protein: CASSFPGGDNEQFF
CDR3 DNA: TGTGCCAGCAGCTTCCCGGGCGGGGACAATGAGCAGTTCTTC

J gene: TRBJ2-7
D gene: TRBD2
clone size: NA
CDR3 length: 18
V gene: TRBV5-1
CDR3 protein: CASSLVFWGTSGSYEQYF
CDR3 DNA: TGCGCCAGCAGCTTGGTTTTTTGGGGGACTAGCGGGAGCTACGAGCAGTACTTC

J gene: TRBJ2-3
D gene: TRBD2
clone size: NA
CDR3 length: 16
V gene: TRBV27
CDR3 protein: CASSSSGGRATDTQYF
CDR3 DNA: TGTGCCAGCAGTAGCTCGGGGGGGAGGGCTACAGATACGCAGTATTTT

J gene: TRBJ1-2
D gene: NA
clone size: NA
CDR3 length: 13
V gene: TRBV6-4
CDR3 protein: CASSDARDYGYTF
CDR3 DNA: TGTGCCAGCAGTGACGCGAGGGACTATGGCTACACCTTC

J gene: TRBJ2-7
D gene: NA
clone size: few
CDR3 length: 14
V gene: TRBV5-1
CDR3 protein: CASSLGPGTYEQYF
CDR3 DNA: TGCGCCAGCAGCTTGGGTCCGGGAACCTACGAGCAGTACTTC

J gene: TRBJ2-3
D gene: NA
clone size: few
CDR3 length: 16
V gene: TRBV7-5
CDR3 protein: CARSLETGITTDTQYF
CDR3 DNA: TGTGCCAGAAGCTTAGAGACAGGGATAACGACAGATACGCAGTATTTT

J gene: TRBJ2-5
D gene: TRBD2
clone size: NA
CDR3 length: 16
V gene: TRBV28
CDR3 protein: CASSPTSGRPGGAQYF
CDR3 DNA: TGTGCCAGCAGTCCGACTAGCGGGAGGCCTGGTGGGGCCCAGTACTTC

J gene: TRBJ2-3
D gene: TRBD2
clone size: once
CDR3 length: 17
V gene: TRBV7-6
CDR3 protein: CASSFTGTSEFPDTQYF
CDR3 DNA: TGTGCCAGCAGCTTCACCGGGACTAGCGAGTTCCCAGATACGCAGTATTTT

J gene: TRBJ2-3
D gene: NA
clone size: NA
CDR3 length: 11
V gene: TRBV20-1
CDR3 protein: CSAFLFDTQYF
CDR3 DNA: TGCAGTGCTTTTCTTTTCGATACGCAGTATTTT

J gene: TRBJ2-6
D gene: NA
clone size: NA
CDR3 length: 16
V gene: TRBV19
CDR3 protein: CASSSTGFSGANVLTF
CDR3 DNA: TGTGCCAGTAGTTCGACAGGTTTCTCTGGGGCCAACGTCCTGACTTTC

J gene: TRBJ2-7
D gene: TRBD1
clone size: NA
CDR3 length: 17
V gene: TRBV10-3
CDR3 protein: CAISSDLVGDRTYEQYF
CDR3 DNA: TGTGCCATCAGTAGTGATTTAGTGGGGGACAGGACCTACGAGCAGTACTTC

J gene: TRBJ1-2
D gene: NA
clone size: NA
CDR3 length: 13
V gene: TRBV5-1
CDR3 protein: CASSPNPANGYTF
CDR3 DNA: TGCGCCAGCAGCCCAAACCCCGCGAATGGCTACACCTTC

J gene: TRBJ1-1
D gene: TRBD1
clone size: NA
CDR3 length: 15
V gene: TRBV7-3
CDR3 protein: CASSSSGGWGTEAFF
CDR3 DNA: TGTGCCAGCAGCTCCTCAGGGGGCTGGGGCACTGAAGCTTTCTTT

J gene: TRBJ2-1
D gene: TRBD2
clone size: NA
CDR3 length: 15
V gene: TRBV6-6
CDR3 protein: CASSYSSGTINEQFF
CDR3 DNA: TGTGCCAGCAGTTACTCGAGCGGGACGATCAATGAGCAGTTCTTC

J gene: TRBJ2-7
D gene: NA
clone size: NA
CDR3 length: 11
V gene: TRBV7-6
CDR3 protein: CASSVSGRQYF
CDR3 DNA: TGTGCCAGCAGTGTGAGCGGCAGGCAGTACTTC

J gene: TRBJ2-1
D gene: TRBD2
clone size: NA
CDR3 length: 17
V gene: TRBV3-1/TRBV3-2
CDR3 protein: CASSQDETSGSFNEQFF
CDR3 DNA: TGTGCCAGCAGCCAAGATGAAACTAGCGGGTCTTTCAATGAGCAGTTCTTC

J gene: TRBJ2-4
D gene: TRBD1
clone size: NA
CDR3 length: 13
V gene: TRBV28
CDR3 protein: CASNTGGRDIQYF
CDR3 DNA: TGTGCCAGCAATACAGGGGGACGGGACATTCAGTACTTC

J gene: TRBJ1-5
D gene: TRBD1
clone size: few
CDR3 length: 16
V gene: TRBV11-2
CDR3 protein: CASSSTGEVPNQPQHF
CDR3 DNA: TGTGCCAGCAGCTCCACAGGGGAGGTTCCCAATCAGCCCCAGCATTTT

J gene: TRBJ1-3
D gene: NA
clone size: NA
CDR3 length: 15
V gene: TRBV19
CDR3 protein: CASKWQALSGNTIYF
CDR3 DNA: TGTGCCAGTAAGTGGCAGGCCCTCTCTGGAAACACCATATATTTT

J gene: TRBJ2-2
D gene: TRBD1
clone size: NA
CDR3 length: 15
V gene: TRBV7-3
CDR3 protein: CASSLQGQPFGELFF
CDR3 DNA: TGTGCCAGCAGCTTACAGGGACAGCCCTTCGGGGAGCTGTTTTTT

J gene: TRBJ2-1
D gene: TRBD2
clone size: NA
CDR3 length: 11
V gene: TRBV19
CDR3 protein: CASSIGGAPIF
CDR3 DNA: TGTGCCAGTAGTATCGGGGGGGCCCCGATCTTC

J gene: TRBJ2-4
D gene: NA
clone size: NA
CDR3 length: 15
V gene: TRBV4-1
CDR3 protein: CASSSAVGAKNIQYF
CDR3 DNA: TGCGCCAGCAGCTCGGCTGTCGGGGCCAAAAACATTCAGTACTTC

J gene: TRBJ2-7
D gene: TRBD2
clone size: NA
CDR3 length: 13
V gene: TRBV7-9
CDR3 protein: CASSYRGGYEQYF
CDR3 DNA: TGTGCCAGCAGCTACCGGGGGGGCTACGAGCAGTACTTC

J gene: TRBJ2-7
D gene: TRBD1
clone size: NA
CDR3 length: 14
V gene: TRBV5-5
CDR3 protein: CASSRGQGPYEQYF
CDR3 DNA: TGTGCCAGCAGCCGGGGACAGGGGCCCTACGAGCAGTACTTC

J gene: TRBJ1-1
D gene: NA
clone size: NA
CDR3 length: 14
V gene: TRBV5-8
CDR3 protein: CASSLGVMNTEAFF
CDR3 DNA: TGTGCCAGCAGCTTAGGGGTCATGAACACTGAAGCTTTCTTT

J gene: TRBJ2-3
D gene: NA
clone size: few
CDR3 length: 17
V gene: TRBV7-8
CDR3 protein: CASSLLSAGTSTDTQYF
CDR3 DNA: TGTGCCAGCAGCCTTTTGAGTGCGGGTACTAGCACAGATACGCAGTATTTT

J gene: TRBJ1-2
D gene: TRBD1
clone size: NA
CDR3 length: 12
V gene: TRBV29-1
CDR3 protein: CSVSQGDYGYTF
CDR3 DNA: TGCAGCGTTTCACAGGGGGACTATGGCTACACCTTC

J gene: TRBJ2-3
D gene: TRBD2
clone size: NA
CDR3 length: 17
V gene: TRBV2
CDR3 protein: CASQWAVGLAGTDTQYF
CDR3 DNA: TGTGCCAGCCAGTGGGCGGTGGGACTAGCAGGCACAGATACGCAGTATTTT

J gene: TRBJ2-3
D gene: NA
clone size: few
CDR3 length: 11
V gene: TRBV20-1
CDR3 protein: CSARMGRTQYF
CDR3 DNA: TGCAGTGCTAGAATGGGCCGGACGCAGTATTTT

J gene: TRBJ2-2
D gene: TRBD1
clone size: NA
CDR3 length: 14
V gene: TRBV7-2
CDR3 protein: CASSSRGQGGELFF
CDR3 DNA: TGTGCCAGCAGCAGCAGGGGGCAAGGCGGGGAGCTGTTTTTT

J gene: TRBJ1-2
D gene: TRBD1
clone size: NA
CDR3 length: 17
V gene: TRBV24-1
CDR3 protein: CATSDSQSGGQFYGYTF
CDR3 DNA: TGTGCCACCAGTGATTCCCAGTCAGGGGGCCAGTTTTATGGCTACACCTTC

J gene: TRBJ2-7
D gene: NA
clone size: NA
CDR3 length: 15
V gene: TRBV5-1
CDR3 protein: CASSRRTGSSYEQYF
CDR3 DNA: TGCGCCAGCAGCCGAAGGACGGGGAGCTCCTACGAGCAGTACTTC

J gene: TRBJ2-5
D gene: NA
clone size: NA
CDR3 length: 12
V gene: TRBV5-5
CDR3 protein: CASSLSGQLEDF
CDR3 DNA: TGTGCCAGCAGCCTCTCTGGACAGCTCGAGGACTTC

J gene: TRBJ2-1
D gene: TRBD2
clone size: few
CDR3 length: 14
V gene: TRBV7-8
CDR3 protein: CASSLASGRYEQFF
CDR3 DNA: TGTGCCAGCAGTCTCGCTAGCGGGAGGTATGAGCAGTTCTTC